One and the same sample provided the 6 T cell receptor beta chains below, sequenced in a study of control samples from healthy donors and cancer patients (dated by TCRdb to the early 2020s). The method behind the library was the immunoSEQ multiplex PCR assay. Drawn from immuneACCESS, this table holds only the in-frame rearrangements with V and J called that TCRdb kept. Clones are partly lost; checked studies trace under half to an unresolved V gene and leave the rest unexplained. Within this sample are over 100,000 clones, with 90% of them counted one time only. The ten largest clones represent 3.5% to 4.5% of the sample. Sequencing used blood. The receptors were gathered from a human donor in good health. The donor label of this sample is uncertain.

The J gene is TRBJ1-6, the V gene TRBV7-9, with 8 bases fitting TRBD1. Germline V lookup: CDR1 SEHNR, CDR2 FQNEAQ (reference sequence). The length of the CDR3 is 16 residues. J lost 6 bases, V lost 4 bases, and 8 bases had no gene match. CDR3 in DNA: TGTGCCAGCAGCTCCCCGGTGCAGGGGGCTAATTCACCCCTCCACTTT. It specifies CASSSPVQGANSPLHF.

This chain uses TRBV28 with TRBJ1-5; 8 bases line up with TRBD1. From germline, CDR1 is MDHEN and CDR2 SYDVKM. CDR3 length: 16 amino acids. Germline trimming cut 5 bases from V and 5 bases from J; bases unmatched to any gene: 11. CDR3 sequence: CASSPLTGEGDQPQHF. The DNA of the CDR3 is TGTGCCAGCAGTCCGCTGACAGGGGAAGGAGATCAGCCCCAGCATTTT. Complete variable domain (other parts from reference TRBV28 and TRBJ1-5): DVKVTQSSRYLVKRTGEKVFLECVQDMDHENMFWYRQDPGLGLRLIYFSYDVKMKEKGDIPEGYSVSREKKERFSLILESASTNQTSMYLCASSPLTGEGDQPQHFGDGTRLSIL.

The chain recombines TRBV24-1 with TRBJ2-3, with D perhaps TRBD1 (6 bases). The ends were cut back, 5 bases at V and 0 bases at J, with 11 bases in the middle. The CDR3 extends over 15 amino acids. Germline loops: CDR1 KGHDR, CDR2 SFDVKD. CDR3 protein: CATSGPDRSTDTQYF. The CDR3 DNA reads as TGTGCCACCAGTGGCCCGGACAGAAGCACAGATACGCAGTATTTT.

This clone was found a few times. The chain uses TRBV6-2 or TRBV6-3 and TRBJ2-1; 8 nucleotides align to TRBD2. Trimming at V came to 6 bases and at J to 9 bases, leaving 10 bases not matched to a gene. This CDR3 comprises 14 residues. Germline lookup yields CDR1 MNHEY and CDR2 SVGEGT. This CDR3 is CASSLTSAKSEQFF. DNA for the CDR3: TGTGCCAGCAGCTTGACTAGCGCAAAAAGTGAGCAGTTCTTC.

J is TRBJ1-4 and V is TRBV6-5, with TRBD1 identical over 9 bases. V lost 5 bases and J lost 6; bases outside the gene matches: 4. The CDR3 has 14 amino acids. CDR1 MNHEY and CDR2 SVGAGI come from the germline V gene. For the CDR3, the DNA is TGTGCCAGCAGTCTGACAGGGGGTGATGAAAAACTGTTTTTT. It codes for CASSLTGGDEKLFF.

V gene TRBV30 combines with J gene TRBJ2-1; D remains unclear. This CDR3 region has 14 residues. V lost 8 bases and J 3 bases, leaving 17 bases between the germline ends. CDR1 and CDR2 from the germline V gene are GTSNPN and SVGIG (reference sequence). CDR3 loop: CARTGRRNYNEQFF. In DNA form, the CDR3 reads TGTGCCCGGACGGGCAGGCGCAACTACAATGAGCAGTTCTTC.